This T cell receptor beta chain comes out of a study of identical twins. MiXCR, run by TCRdb on the 5' RACE reads, gives a single entry per CDR3 protein. Of about 520,000 distinct CDR3 sequences in the sample, roughly a fifth are singletons; the top ten hold about 0.91%. This clonotype was recorded a few times. Germline V gene sequence: CDR1 SGHDT, CDR2 YYEEEE. V was cut by 5 bases and J by 7 bases, with 19 bases left in between. This CDR3 spans 16 amino acids. These records were also assigned to another study, of T cells expressing NK-cell markers.

V and J are TRBV5-6 and TRBJ1-6; tentatively, D is TRBD1 (5 bases). Sequencing was done on a sample of CD4+ T cells sorted from blood. This receptor was obtained from a young woman in good health. The CDR3 is CASSRRTRDGNSPLHF. CDR3 coding DNA: TGTGCCAGCAGTCGACGCACAAGGGACGGGAATTCACCCCTCCACTTT.